This note documents a single TCR beta chain sequence. What it recognizes is unknown. These data belong to a study of breast tumors, draining lymph nodes, adjacent tissues. Study-wide results and limits: Findings are consistent with lymph node origin and intratumoral expansion of most tumor T cells.

This CDR3 region has 12 residues. The V gene's germline CDR1 is SQVTM and CDR2 ANQGSEA. J gave up 6 bases and V 8 bases, and 8 bases lay outside the gene matches. TCRdb itself ran the multiplex PCR reads through MiXCR, one entry per CDR3 protein. The sample yields about 17,000 distinct CDR3 sequences, 60% to 70% seen once. The rearrangement links TRBV29-1 to TRBJ2-5; 8 nucleotides match TRBD1. The sample comprised tumor-adjacent breast tissue. The origin of this receptor is a female donor with breast cancer. Some clones in this sample may be carry-over from other donors' samples. CDR3 sequence (DNA): TGCAGCTCCGACAGGGGTGGAAAGACCCAGTACTTC. Translation: CSSDRGGKTQYF.